Presented here are 14 T cell receptor beta chains from one specimen sequenced in a study of tumor-infiltrating lymphocytes in localized non-small cell lung cancer. TCRdb's table, derived via immunoSEQ multiplex PCR, lists solely in-frame clones and lacks some. The table has 20,000 to 25,000 clones, 60% to 75% seen once; the top ten hold under 6.5%. The sequenced sample was lung tumor tissue. These receptors were taken from a human donor with non-small cell lung cancer.

J is TRBJ1-5 and V is TRBV7-9, with D possibly being TRBD1 (5 bases). V gave up 1 base and J gave up 7 bases, with 8 bases separating them. Germline V lookup: CDR1 SEHNR, CDR2 FQNEAQ (reference sequence). The CDR3 contains 13 residues. The CDR3 DNA reads as TGTGCCAGCAGCTTAGAGTGGGGGCAGCCCCAGCATTTT. Protein sequence: CASSLEWGQPQHF.

This rearrangement joins TRBV20-1 to TRBJ1-4, with unresolved D. The CDR3 runs 11 residues. V was clipped by 4 bases and J by 6 bases, with 6 bases between them. CDR1 is DFQATT and CDR2 is SNEGSKA in the germline V gene (reference sequence). The CDR3 region is CSAIFDEKLFF. CDR3 DNA sequence: TGCAGTGCTATATTCGATGAAAAACTGTTTTTT.

The rearrangement uses TRBV7-9 and TRBJ2-7, with D tentatively TRBD1 (7 bases). Deletions cut 5 bases from V and 3 bases from J, with 11 bases between. Germline V CDR1 and CDR2: SEHNR, FQNEAQ (reference sequence). This CDR3 region has 13 residues. Here the CDR3 DNA reads TGTGCCAGCAGCCCAGGGGGGATCTACGAGCAGTACTTC. Encoded protein: CASSPGGIYEQYF.

This clone was detected a few times. The DNA for the CDR3 is TGTGCCAGCAGCGTAGAAGGTAGATCCATTCAGTACTTC. Translated, it gives CASSVEGRSIQYF. The V gene is TRBV9, the J gene TRBJ2-4, with D unclear. Trimming pared 0 bases from V and 9 bases from J, leaving 10 bases between. This CDR3 contains 13 residues. Germline-derived CDR1 and CDR2 are SGDLS and YYNGEE. Filled out from reference TRBV9 and TRBJ2-4, the complete variable domain reads DSGVTQTPKHLITATGQRVTLRCSPRSGDLSVYWYQQSLDQGLQFLIQYYNGEERAKGNILERFSAQQFPDLHSELNLSSLELGDSALYFCASSVEGRSIQYFGAGTRLSVL.

This clone was seen once. This chain links TRBV7-6 with TRBJ1-2; D is unclear. V was pared by 5 bases and J by 2 bases, with 9 bases between. Germline CDR1 and CDR2: SGHVS and FNYEAQ. This CDR3 has 13 amino acids. The DNA of the CDR3 is TGTGCCAGCAGCCCCCAGATAAACTATGGCTACACCTTC. It yields the protein CASSPQINYGYTF.

V is TRBV13 and J is TRBJ2-1; 7 nucleotides align to TRBD1. The V segment lost 0 bases and the J segment 4 bases; nucleotides outside the gene matches: 3. There are 15 residues in the CDR3. The germline CDR1 and CDR2 sequences are PRHDT and FYEKMQ (reference sequence). CDR3 in amino acids: CASSLGGTEYNEQFF. As DNA, the CDR3 is TGTGCCAGCAGCTTAGGTGGGACAGAGTACAATGAGCAGTTCTTC.

J is TRBJ2-2 and V is TRBV4-2; D is ambiguous. In germline, CDR1 is LGHNA, CDR2 YNFKEQ. CDR3 size: 14 residues. V was trimmed by 7 bases and J by 5 bases, leaving 14 bases between them. The CDR3 nucleotides are TGTGCCAGCACGCGGCTAGTGGGAACCGGGGAGCTGTTTTTT. It translates to CASTRLVGTGELFF.

The chain couples TRBV28 to TRBJ2-3; D is possibly TRBD1 or TRBD2 (5 bases each). V lost 7 bases and J 3 bases, leaving 11 bases between the germline ends. Germline V CDR1 and CDR2: MDHEN, SYDVKM. The CDR3 spans 13 residues. The chain's CDR3 is CASTSQGTDTQYF. The CDR3 region has the DNA TGTGCCAGCACTAGCCAGGGAACAGATACGCAGTATTTT.

This clone was detected a few times. This chain links TRBV6-1 with TRBJ1-1, with a tentative D call TRBD1 (5 bases). Germline V gene sequence: CDR1 MNHNS, CDR2 SASEGT. Trimming took 7 bases from V and 3 from J, leaving 15 bases between them. The CDR3 extends over 14 amino acids. The CDR3 DNA follows: TGTGCCAGCATCGCGGCAGGGACGTACACTGAAGCTTTCTTT. Translation gives CASIAAGTYTEAFF.

The V and J genes are TRBV19 and TRBJ2-3; D is ambiguous. Trimming took off 4 bases at V and 0 bases at J, with 17 bases between the two ends. The CDR3 contains 17 residues. Germline CDR1 reads LNHDA; CDR2 reads SQIVND (reference sequence). The CDR3 is CASSKVWSGASTDTQYF. As DNA, the CDR3 is TGTGCCAGTAGTAAAGTATGGTCGGGTGCCAGCACAGATACGCAGTATTTT.

This clone appeared once. This chain links TRBV19 with TRBJ1-1; a weak D match, TRBD1 (6 bases). The CDR3 contains 15 residues. Germline CDR1 and CDR2: LNHDA and SQIVND (reference sequence). The V end lost 5 bases, the J end lost 0 bases, and 13 bases lay between the germline ends. This chain's CDR3 is CASSPWGQLNTEAFF. CDR3 DNA sequence: TGTGCCAGTAGTCCCTGGGGACAATTGAACACTGAAGCTTTCTTT.

The CDR3 spells CASRRGGETQYF. The CDR3 DNA is TGTGCCAGCAGGCGCGGTGGGGAGACCCAGTACTTC. The V gene is TRBV6-6, the J gene TRBJ2-5, with D uncertain. The CDR3 spans 12 residues. Germline V lookup: CDR1 MNHNY, CDR2 SVGAGI (reference sequence). V lost 6 bases and J lost 5, with 10 bases in between.

The rearrangement joins TRBV10-2 to TRBJ1-1; 10 bases fit TRBD1. CDR3 size: 15 residues. Germline lookup yields CDR1 WSHSY and CDR2 SAAADI. Trimming at V came to 3 bases and at J to 6 bases, leaving 7 bases not matched to a gene. The CDR3 DNA reads as TGCGCCAGCAGTGAAGGGACAGGGGTTAGGGCTGAAGCTTTCTTT. Translated: CASSEGTGVRAEAFF.

The chain uses TRBV11-2 and TRBJ2-7, with a weak D call TRBD1 (6 bases). This CDR3 has 15 amino acids. Germline values: CDR1 SGHAT, CDR2 FQNNGV. V lost 1 base, J lost 4 bases, and 14 bases lay in between. The CDR3 nucleotides read TGTGCCAGCAGCTTAGCCCAGGGGTCGCTGTACGAGCAGTACTTC. Its translation: CASSLAQGSLYEQYF.